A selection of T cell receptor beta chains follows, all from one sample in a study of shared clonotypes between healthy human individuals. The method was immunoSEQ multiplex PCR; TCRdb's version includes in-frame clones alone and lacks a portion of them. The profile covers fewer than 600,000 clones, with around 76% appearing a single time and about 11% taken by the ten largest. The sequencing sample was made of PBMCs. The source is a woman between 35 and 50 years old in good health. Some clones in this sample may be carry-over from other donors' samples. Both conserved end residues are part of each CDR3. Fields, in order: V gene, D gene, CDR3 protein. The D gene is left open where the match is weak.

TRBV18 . CASSQSGSNQPQHF
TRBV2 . CASSEASWTGELFF
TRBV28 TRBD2 CASSLGSGVAHEQYF
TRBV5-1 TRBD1 CASSFGQGQETQYF
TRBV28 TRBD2 CASSSLGGLAGGPWETQYF
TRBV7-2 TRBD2 CASSLGGGRERVF
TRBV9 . CASSVDLDSPLHF
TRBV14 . CASSQGGRLLRYEQYF
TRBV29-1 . CSVEATQGYEQYF
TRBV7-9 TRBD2 CASSPVLAGGIKTQYF
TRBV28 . CASSFSVPGELFF
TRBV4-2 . CASSPLGGQITDTQYF
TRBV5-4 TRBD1 CASNGQGAIGYTF
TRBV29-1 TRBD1 CSVDRQGQMNTEAFF
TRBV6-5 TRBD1 CASRQTGGNQPQHF
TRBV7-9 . CASSLDSTSYNEQFF
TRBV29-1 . CSVLDPPAGELFF